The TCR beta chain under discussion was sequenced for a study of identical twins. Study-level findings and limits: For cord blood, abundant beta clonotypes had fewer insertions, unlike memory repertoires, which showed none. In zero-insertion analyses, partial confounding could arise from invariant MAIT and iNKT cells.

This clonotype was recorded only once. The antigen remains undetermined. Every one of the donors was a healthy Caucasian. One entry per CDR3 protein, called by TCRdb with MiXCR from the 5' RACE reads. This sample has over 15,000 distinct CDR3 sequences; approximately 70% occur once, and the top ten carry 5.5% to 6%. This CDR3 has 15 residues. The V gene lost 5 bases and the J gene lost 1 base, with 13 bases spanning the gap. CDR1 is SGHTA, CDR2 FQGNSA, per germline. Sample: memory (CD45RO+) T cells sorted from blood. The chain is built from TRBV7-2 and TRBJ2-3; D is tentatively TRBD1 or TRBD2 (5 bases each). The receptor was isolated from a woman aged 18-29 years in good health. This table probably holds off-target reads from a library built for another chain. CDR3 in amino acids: CASSPRGVGTDTQYF. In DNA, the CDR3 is TGTGCCAGCAGCCCTCGGGGCGTGGGCACAGATACGCAGTATTTT.